This entry lists 2 T cell receptor beta chains sequenced from one sample in a study of CD4 and CD8 cells across lung adenocarcinoma regions. TCRdb processed the PCR reads anew with MiXCR; each CDR3 protein has one entry. The sample includes 4,000 or so distinct CDR3 sequences, just over 50% of them seen just once. The specimen sequenced was CD4+ T cells from the margin of a lung tumor. The source of these receptors is a female donor with lung adenocarcinoma. The CD4 and CD8 labels of this study may be unreliable.

Concerning this clonotype itself: Likely a read error: the CDR3 ends without its conserved phenylalanine or tryptophan. The V gene is TRBV6-1, the J gene TRBJ2-5; D gene unclear. The V end lost 4 bases, the J end lost 3 bases, and 9 bases lay between the germline ends. Germline V lookup: CDR1 MNHNS, CDR2 SASEGT. CDR3 length: 13 amino acids. The CDR3 spells CASSAYSKETQYS. CDR3 bases: TGTGCCAGCAGTGCTTATAGTAAAGAGACCCAGTACTCC.

In DNA form, the CDR3 reads TGTGCCAGCAGTTTAGGACTTACCCTGTGGCTAGCGGGATCGGAGACCCAGTACTTC. It codes for CASSLGLTLWLAGSETQYF. V is TRBV12-3 or TRBV12-4 and J is TRBJ2-3; 9 bases map to TRBD2. The end of the DNA fits TRBJ2-5 better, so the J call may be wrong. This CDR3 has 19 residues.